The 15 T cell receptor beta chains given below trace back to one sample, sequenced in a study of cytomegalovirus exposure and HLA in healthy donors. Primers included in the PCR were 60 Vbeta and 13 Jbeta primers. TCRdb keeps only in-frame clones here, not all; method: immunoSEQ multiplex PCR. Of roughly 150,000 clones detected, 77% appear once; the ten largest clones hold 3% to 4.5%. The sequencing input was PBMCs. The source of these receptors is a male donor in good health and CMV-seronegative.

The genes are TRBV7-9 and TRBJ2-7; D gene unclear. The CDR3 is made up of 13 amino acids. Trimming pared 4 bases from V and 1 base from J, leaving 8 bases between. Germline CDR1 and CDR2: SEHNR and FQNEAQ (reference sequence). This chain's CDR3 is CASSSARSYEQYF. CDR3 DNA sequence: TGTGCCAGCAGCTCCGCTAGATCCTACGAGCAGTACTTC.

V gene TRBV18 combines with J gene TRBJ2-7; TRBD1 agrees at 11 bases. CDR1 and CDR2 (germline): KGHSH, LQKENI. V lost 4 bases and J lost 5; bases outside the gene matches: 7. This CDR3 is built from 15 residues. CDR3 protein: CASSLGQGAPNEQYF. CDR3 nucleotides: TGTGCCAGCTCACTAGGACAGGGGGCGCCCAACGAGCAGTACTTC.

V and J are TRBV5-1 and TRBJ1-4; D perhaps matches TRBD1 (6 bases). The V end lost 4 bases, the J end lost 6 bases, and 13 bases lay between the germline ends. Germline V gives CDR1 SGHRS, CDR2 YFSETQ. The CDR3 consists of 14 residues. The CDR3 DNA reads TGCGCCAGCAGCGTACAGGGCTTGGATGAAAAACTGTTTTTT. It yields the protein CASSVQGLDEKLFF.

The chain links TRBV5-1 to TRBJ2-7, with TRBD2 as a possible D gene (5 bases). This CDR3 has 17 residues. The ends were cut back, 0 bases at V and 3 bases at J, with 19 bases in the middle. CDR1 is SGHRS, CDR2 YFSETQ, per germline. The CDR3 DNA follows: TGCGCCAGCAGCTTGGCCGGGGAAGTTACCTTAGGCTACGAGCAGTACTTC. Its protein product is CASSLAGEVTLGYEQYF.

The V gene is TRBV29-1, the J gene TRBJ1-2; no reliable D call. Trimming shortened V by 2 bases and J by 3 bases, and 10 bases separated the two germline ends. The CDR3 has 13 residues. In germline, CDR1 is SQVTM, CDR2 ANQGSEA. CDR3 DNA: TGCAGCGTTGAACGGTGGGGAGACTATGGCTACACCTTC. Its translation is CSVERWGDYGYTF.

V is TRBV27 and J is TRBJ2-7; D ambiguous. Per germline, CDR1 MNHEY and CDR2 SMNVEV (reference sequence). Trimming removed 3 bases from V and 1 base from J, with 7 bases in between. The length of the CDR3 is 13 residues. The CDR3: CASSLKESYEQYF. The CDR3 region has the DNA TGTGCCAGCAGTTTGAAGGAGTCCTACGAGCAGTACTTC.

The chain is built from TRBV18 and TRBJ1-2; D is unresolved. This CDR3 has 13 residues. Trimming took 6 bases from V and 5 from J, leaving 13 bases between them. Germline assignment: CDR1 KGHSH and CDR2 LQKENI. The DNA for the CDR3 is TGTGCCAGCTCGCCGCCCGGCGGGTATGGCTACACCTTC. As protein: CASSPPGGYGYTF.

This clone has only one observation. The chain carries TRBV7-9 and TRBJ2-7, with D maybe TRBD2 (6 bases). The CDR3 totals 13 residues. The germline gives CDR1 SEHNR, CDR2 FQNEAQ (reference sequence). The V and J ends lost 0 bases and 3 bases respectively, with 6 bases between them. CDR3 sequence (DNA): TGTGCCAGCAGCTTAGCGGACTACTACGAGCAGTACTTC. This codes for CASSLADYYEQYF.

A remark on this clone: Other DNA sequences of this sample code for an identical CDR3. The rearrangement joins TRBV7-8 to TRBJ1-5; D is possibly TRBD1 (5 bases). V lost 1 base to trimming and J lost 1 base, with 17 bases between them. This CDR3 is built from 18 residues. Germline V gene data show CDR1 as SGHVS and CDR2 as FQNEAQ. The CDR3 here is CASSLGRQGRLSNQPQHF. The CDR3 nucleotides are TGTGCCAGCAGCTTAGGTCGTCAGGGAAGGCTAAGCAATCAGCCCCAGCATTTT.

This clone was counted a few times. CDR3 sequence (DNA): TGTGCCAGCAGCTCCTCAACTAGCGGGAGCTACAATGAGCAGTTCTTC. Translation: CASSSSTSGSYNEQFF. The chain employs TRBV7-6 and TRBJ2-1; TRBD2 agrees at 11 bases. CDR1 and CDR2 from the germline V gene are SGHVS and FNYEAQ. With 4 bases clipped from V and 3 bases from J, the junction kept 5 bases outside the gene matches. The CDR3 is 16 residues long.

The chain carries TRBV27 and TRBJ2-7, with 9 bases matching TRBD1. V was pared by 8 bases and J by 1 base, with 6 bases of the junction left unmatched. The CDR3 contains 14 residues. Germline loops: CDR1 MNHEY, CDR2 SMNVEV (reference sequence). The CDR3 DNA follows: TGTGCCAGCGGGTTAGGACAGGGGTCCTACGAGCAGTACTTC. Translation: CASGLGQGSYEQYF.

In this sample, this clone turned up once. V is TRBV27 and J is TRBJ1-2; D gene uncertain. Trimming pared 0 bases from V and 0 bases from J, leaving 8 bases between. CDR1 and CDR2 (germline): MNHEY, SMNVEV (reference sequence). The CDR3 has 15 residues. The CDR3 here is CASSLSQITNYGYTF. CDR3 sequence (DNA): TGTGCCAGCAGTTTATCCCAGATCACTAACTATGGCTACACCTTC.

The chain couples TRBV7-3 to TRBJ1-1; TRBD1 matches 9 bases. There are 15 residues in the CDR3. CDR1 and CDR2 (germline): SGHTA, FQGTGA. V trimming: 6 bases; J trimming: 5 bases; junction bases outside the gene matches: 10. The CDR3 DNA reads as TGTGCCAGCAGTAAAAACACAGGGGGCCGTACTGAAGCTTTCTTT. This sequence encodes CASSKNTGGRTEAFF.

Points on this clone: A junction boundary mismatches the germline segment, possibly from a read error. The chain uses TRBV7-9 and TRBJ2-7, with 8 positions matching TRBD1. CDR1 and CDR2 from the germline V gene are SEHNR and FQNEAQ (reference sequence). The CDR3 totals 13 residues. The CDR3 loop reads CSSSLQGAGEQYF. The CDR3 DNA sequence: TGTTCCAGCAGCTTGCAGGGGGCAGGGGAGCAGTACTTC.

This clone was seen only a few times. This rearrangement joins TRBV6-5 to TRBJ2-7, with TRBD2 matching over 8 bases. Germline CDR1 and CDR2: MNHEY and SVGAGI. The V segment lost 7 bases and the J segment 0 bases; nucleotides outside the gene matches: 5. This CDR3 contains 14 residues. CDR3 nucleotides: TGTGCCAGCAAACGGACTAGCTCCTCCTACGAGCAGTACTTC. It encodes CASKRTSSSYEQYF.